The 32 T cell receptor beta chains listed next were all sequenced from one sample in a study of blood T cell repertoires in COVID-19. Clones were sequenced by immunoSEQ multiplex PCR, and TCRdb holds only the in-frame ones, with some missing. The data contain about 100,000 clones, about 90% of them singletons. Sequenced sample: peripheral blood. The receptor set was obtained from a human donor with COVID-19, enrolled during active disease. The donor label of this sample is uncertain.

This clone was picked up one time. V usage is TRBV6-1 and J usage is TRBJ1-5; the D gene is possibly TRBD1 (5 bases). This CDR3 spans 15 amino acids. V was clipped by 1 base and J by 3 bases, with 10 bases between them. Looked up from germline, CDR1 is MNHNS and CDR2 is SASEGT. DNA of the CDR3: TGTGCCAGCAGTGAAGATCGACAGTTCAATCAGCCCCAGCATTTT. This sequence encodes CASSEDRQFNQPQHF.

This clone was seen more than once but under ten times. J is TRBJ1-6 and V is TRBV11-1; D is possibly TRBD1 (5 bases). The V end was cut by 2 bases, the J end by 10 bases, with 15 bases between. The CDR3 runs to 15 residues. Germline CDR1 reads SGHAT; CDR2 reads FQDESV (reference sequence). Here the CDR3 reads CASSLIGGGQSPLHF. For the CDR3, the DNA is TGTGCCAGCAGCTTAATCGGGGGAGGGCAATCACCCCTCCACTTT.

This clone showed up just once. This chain uses TRBV2 with TRBJ1-6, with D tentatively TRBD1 (5 bases). Germline V CDR1 and CDR2: SNHLY, FYNNEI. V was cut by 4 bases and J by 9 bases, with 13 bases left in between. This CDR3 is built from 14 residues. In DNA, the CDR3 is TGTGCCAGCAGTGTAAACAGGATGTCTTCACCCCTCCACTTT. Amino acids: CASSVNRMSSPLHF.

This chain links TRBV6-2 or TRBV6-3 with TRBJ2-7, with D perhaps matching TRBD1 (5 bases). Trimming took 3 bases from V and 0 from J, leaving 15 bases between them. CDR1 is MNHEY and CDR2 is SVGEGT in the germline V gene. This CDR3 comprises 16 residues. This CDR3 is CASSYRSGQGSYEQYF. In nucleotides, the CDR3 is TGTGCCAGCAGTTATCGGTCGGGCCAGGGCTCCTACGAGCAGTACTTC.

The rearrangement uses TRBV4-2 and TRBJ2-7, with 7 positions matching TRBD1. The junction had 9 bases not matched to a gene; V was cut back by 1 base and J by 6 bases. The CDR3 has 15 amino acids. The germline V gene has CDR1 LGHNA and CDR2 YNFKEQ. CDR3 protein: CASSQASKGAGEQYF. CDR3 sequence (DNA): TGTGCCAGCAGCCAAGCTAGTAAGGGGGCAGGCGAGCAGTACTTC.

The chain carries TRBV5-6 and TRBJ1-1; 8 positions match TRBD1. From germline, CDR1 is SGHDT and CDR2 YYEEEE. With 6 bases clipped from V and 0 bases from J, the junction kept 13 bases outside the gene matches. The CDR3 consists of 17 residues. The CDR3 bases are TGTGCCAGCAACCGAAACAGGGGGGAATTCATGAACACTGAAGCTTTCTTT. It specifies CASNRNRGEFMNTEAFF.

The chain combines TRBV28 with TRBJ1-1; TRBD1 aligns across 7 bases. This CDR3 comprises 14 residues. V shed 6 bases and J 0 bases; nucleotides not matched to a gene: 4. CDR1 is MDHEN, CDR2 SYDVKM, per germline. CDR3 bases: TGTGCCAGCAGCCCGGGACAGCTGAACACTGAAGCTTTCTTT. Protein sequence: CASSPGQLNTEAFF. The full variable domain, completed using reference TRBV28 and TRBJ1-1, is DVKVTQSSRYLVKRTGEKVFLECVQDMDHENMFWYRQDPGLGLRLIYFSYDVKMKEKGDIPEGYSVSREKKERFSLILESASTNQTSMYLCASSPGQLNTEAFFGQGTRLTVV.

The V call is TRBV24-1, the J call TRBJ2-7; D might be TRBD1 (6 bases). The germline CDR1 and CDR2 sequences are KGHDR and SFDVKD. The CDR3 has 17 amino acids. Trimming pared 7 bases from V and 4 bases from J, leaving 25 bases between. CDR3 loop: CATRGDIKTAKVYEQYF. The DNA for the CDR3 is TGTGCCACCAGGGGGGACATAAAAACCGCCAAAGTGTACGAGCAGTACTTC.

The gene calls are TRBV5-5 and TRBJ2-5; 9 bases are shared with TRBD2. CDR1 and CDR2 from the germline V gene are SGHKS and YYEKEE (reference sequence). CDR3 length equals 17 residues. V dropped 1 base and J dropped 5; count of bases not matched to a gene: 12. The CDR3 coding sequence is TGTGCCAGCAGCTTGAGAGTCGCGGGGGGGTCAGTGGAGACCCAGTACTTC. Translated, it gives CASSLRVAGGSVETQYF. The full variable domain, completed using reference TRBV5-5 and TRBJ2-5, is DAGVTQSPTHLIKTRGQQVTLRCSPISGHKSVSWYQQVLGQGPQFIFQYYEKEERGRGNFPDRFSARQFPNYSSELNVNALLLGDSALYLCASSLRVAGGSVETQYFGPGTRLLVL.

The chain links TRBV2 to TRBJ1-4; possible D gene TRBD1, 6 bases. Trimming shortened V by 5 bases and J by 8 bases, and 15 bases separated the two germline ends. In germline, CDR1 is SNHLY, CDR2 FYNNEI. There are 14 residues in the CDR3. Here the CDR3 reads CASSIGGVGEKLFF. CDR3 nucleotides: TGTGCCAGCAGTATAGGGGGTGTCGGGGAAAAACTGTTTTTT.

The rearrangement links TRBV7-9 to TRBJ1-1; the D gene is possibly TRBD1 (5 bases). The germline CDR1 and CDR2 sequences are SEHNR and FQNEAQ (reference sequence). CDR3 length equals 16 residues. V was trimmed by 5 bases and J by 0 bases, leaving 16 bases between them. CDR3 protein: CASSDGGETMNTEAFF. CDR3 DNA: TGTGCCAGCAGCGATGGAGGGGAGACGATGAACACTGAAGCTTTCTTT.

The CDR3 nucleotides read TGTGCCAGCAGTAACGTGGGGACAGTGGGGACTGAAGCTTTCTTT. Translation gives CASSNVGTVGTEAFF. This chain joins TRBV5-4 and TRBJ1-1; 7 bases fit TRBD1. The CDR3 has 15 amino acids. Looked up from germline, CDR1 is SGHNT and CDR2 is YYREEE (reference sequence). V was clipped by 5 bases and J by 5 bases; unmatched bases: 12.

The chain links TRBV21-1 to TRBJ1-5; TRBD1 is the table's D call, not checked against the DNA. TRBV21-1 is described as a pseudogene. The CDR3 contains 16 residues. In DNA form, the CDR3 reads TGTGCCAGCAGCACCCTAGACAGGGTGGGGGATCAGCCCCAGCATTTT. Residues: CASSTLDRVGDQPQHF.

The genes are TRBV19 and TRBJ1-5, with 9 bases that match TRBD1. Germline V gene sequence: CDR1 LNHDA, CDR2 SQIVND (reference sequence). The trim removed 5 bases at V and 2 bases at J, leaving 7 bases unmatched. The CDR3 covers 16 residues. The CDR3 DNA sequence: TGTGCCAGTAGTGGGACAGGGAAACGAGGCAATCAGCCCCAGCATTTT. Translation gives CASSGTGKRGNQPQHF.

This clone has only one observation. This chain connects TRBV11-1 to TRBJ1-2, with D possibly TRBD1 on 5 matching bases. Germline CDR1 is SGHAT and CDR2 is FQDESV (reference sequence). This CDR3 is built from 13 residues. The V end was cut by 3 bases, the J end by 4 bases, with 9 bases between. The CDR3 sequence: CASSFGGLYGYTF. The CDR3 DNA follows: TGTGCCAGCAGCTTTGGGGGACTCTATGGCTACACCTTC.

The genes are TRBV5-4 and TRBJ2-5; the D gene is possibly TRBD1 (6 bases). The V end was cut by 0 bases, the J end by 3 bases, with 12 bases between. The germline gives CDR1 SGHNT, CDR2 YYREEE (reference sequence). This CDR3 is built from 15 residues. CDR3 sequence (DNA): TGTGCCAGCAGCTTGGGGCGGACAGACAAAGAGACCCAGTACTTC. Its protein product is CASSLGRTDKETQYF.

V gene TRBV19 combines with J gene TRBJ1-5; 7 bases map to TRBD1. Trimming cost V 3 bases and J 4 bases; bases outside gene matches: 6. CDR1 LNHDA and CDR2 SQIVND come from the germline V gene (reference sequence). The CDR3 has 15 amino acids. CDR3: CASSIETGVNQPQHF. CDR3 coding DNA: TGTGCCAGTAGTATTGAAACAGGGGTTAATCAGCCCCAGCATTTT. Drawing the rest from reference TRBV19 and TRBJ1-5, the complete variable domain is DGGITQSPKYLFRKEGQNVTLSCEQNLNHDAMYWYRQDPGQGLRLIYYSQIVNDFQKGDIAEGYSVSREKKESFPLTVTSAQKNPTAFYLCASSIETGVNQPQHFGDGTRLSIL.

The chain employs TRBV12-3 or TRBV12-4 and TRBJ2-3; weak D call: TRBD2 (5 bases). V lost 8 bases and J 0 bases, leaving 9 bases between the germline ends. This CDR3 contains 13 residues. CDR3 nucleotides: TGTGCCAGCTCATGGACTAGCACAGATACGCAGTATTTT. This sequence encodes CASSWTSTDTQYF.

This chain connects TRBV7-9 to TRBJ2-5; 8 bases fit TRBD1. In germline, CDR1 is SEHNR, CDR2 FQNEAQ (reference sequence). CDR3 length equals 15 residues. V trimming: 4 bases; J trimming: 5 bases; junction bases outside the gene matches: 9. Here the CDR3 DNA reads TGTGCCAGCAGCTCCCGACAGGGGTTATTCGAGACCCAGTACTTC. This translates into CASSSRQGLFETQYF.

This rearrangement joins TRBV19 to TRBJ2-3; 10 nucleotides line up with TRBD1. Looked up from germline, CDR1 is LNHDA and CDR2 is SQIVND (reference sequence). Germline trimming cut 5 bases from V and 4 bases from J; bases unmatched to any gene: 9. The CDR3 contains 16 residues. The CDR3 region is CASSAGTGVIADTQYF. The CDR3 DNA is TGTGCCAGTAGTGCCGGGACAGGGGTAATTGCAGATACGCAGTATTTT.

This clone was found many times. V gene TRBV27 combines with J gene TRBJ2-3; maybe TRBD2 (7 bases). Germline V lookup: CDR1 MNHEY, CDR2 SMNVEV (reference sequence). Trimming shortened V by 3 bases and J by 0 bases, and 13 bases separated the two germline ends. This CDR3 has 16 amino acids. The CDR3, as DNA: TGTGCCAGCAGTTTTCTGGCGGGGGCGAGCACAGATACGCAGTATTTT. Its translation: CASSFLAGASTDTQYF.

This rearrangement joins TRBV3-1 (or the pseudogene TRBV3-2) to TRBJ2-4, with unresolved D. The CDR3 consists of 16 residues. Germline CDR1 and CDR2: LGHDT and YNNKEL (reference sequence). V lost 0 bases and J lost 6, with 15 bases in between. CDR3 sequence reads: CASSQDITTLRNIQYF. The CDR3 DNA is TGTGCCAGCAGCCAAGATATCACGACTTTGAGAAACATTCAGTACTTC.

V gene TRBV4-2 combines with J gene TRBJ2-1, with a weak D call TRBD1 (5 bases). This CDR3 contains 17 residues. Between the trimmed V and J ends, which lost 0 bases and 3 bases, there was a span of 15 bases. Germline values: CDR1 LGHNA, CDR2 YNFKEQ. CDR3 amino acids: CASSQEVTTGSYNEQFF. The CDR3 bases are TGTGCCAGCAGCCAAGAGGTGACCACAGGTAGCTACAATGAGCAGTTCTTC.

CDR3 bases: TGCGCCAGCCAACCCGGGACTAGCGGGGGGGAGCAGTACTTC. It translates to CASQPGTSGGEQYF. J is TRBJ2-7 and V is TRBV10-2; 15 bases line up with TRBD2. Losses at the gene ends were 8 bases for V and 7 bases for J; bases not matched to a gene: 6. Germline lookup yields CDR1 WSHSY and CDR2 SAAADI. The CDR3 loop spans 14 amino acids.

V and J are TRBV12-5 and TRBJ2-7, with 7 nucleotides matching TRBD2. CDR3 length: 15 amino acids. Trimming at V came to 1 base and at J to 2 bases, leaving 5 bases not matched to a gene. CDR1 is LGHNT and CDR2 is FRNRAP in the germline V gene. The CDR3 is CASGLGEGWPYEQYF. DNA for the CDR3: TGTGCTAGTGGTTTGGGGGAGGGGTGGCCCTACGAGCAGTACTTC.

The V and J genes are TRBV7-2 and TRBJ1-6, with no clear D. This CDR3 has 17 residues. Germline V gene lookup returns CDR1 SGHTA and CDR2 FQGNSA. V was cut by 4 bases and J by 4 bases, with 17 bases left in between. CDR3 loop: CASSSVVGSDYNSPLHF. The CDR3 DNA is TGTGCCAGCAGCTCCGTAGTAGGGAGCGATTATAATTCACCCCTCCACTTT.

V is TRBV5-6 and J is TRBJ2-7, with TRBD1 matching 7 bases. The germline CDR1 and CDR2 sequences are SGHDT and YYEEEE. V gave up 1 base and J gave up 3 bases; unmatched junction bases: 4. The CDR3 runs 14 residues. The CDR3 loop reads CASSLWQGVYEQYF. The CDR3 region has the DNA TGTGCCAGCAGCTTGTGGCAGGGGGTCTACGAGCAGTACTTC. The whole variable domain, filled in from reference TRBV5-6 and TRBJ2-7, reads DAGVTQSPTHLIKTRGQQVTLRCSPKSGHDTVSWYQQALGQGPQFIFQYYEEEERQRGNFPDRFSGHQFPNYSSELNVNALLLGDSALYLCASSLWQGVYEQYFGPGTRLTVT.

The chain is built from TRBV2 and TRBJ2-7; D is possibly TRBD2 (6 bases). There are 15 residues in the CDR3. V lost 1 base and J 0 bases, leaving 10 bases between the germline ends. Germline V gene sequence: CDR1 SNHLY, CDR2 FYNNEI. The CDR3 coding sequence is TGTGCCAGCAGTGAAGATGCGGGATTCTCCTACGAGCAGTACTTC. It translates to CASSEDAGFSYEQYF.

This chain links TRBV3-1 (or the pseudogene TRBV3-2) with TRBJ1-2; D gene unclear. Trimming removed 4 bases from V and 2 bases from J, with 8 bases in between. This CDR3 region has 13 residues. The germline V gene has CDR1 LGHDT and CDR2 YNNKEL (reference sequence). Here the CDR3 reads CASSPVGNYGYTF. The CDR3 DNA reads TGTGCCAGCAGCCCCGTCGGGAACTATGGCTACACCTTC.

The rearrangement links TRBV7-9 to TRBJ1-2; no definite D call. The CDR3 sequence is 14 residues long. Germline CDR1 SEHNR, CDR2 FQNEAQ (reference sequence). V lost 1 base, J lost 0 bases, and 6 bases lay in between. CDR3 amino acids: CASSLDETNYGYTF. CDR3 in DNA: TGTGCCAGCAGCTTAGATGAGACTAACTATGGCTACACCTTC. Complete variable domain (other parts from reference TRBV7-9 and TRBJ1-2): DTGVSQNPRHKITKRGQNVTFRCDPISEHNRLYWYRQTLGQGPEFLTYFQNEAQLEKSRLLSDRFSAERPKGSFSTLEIQRTEQGDSAMYLCASSLDETNYGYTFGSGTRLTVV.

J is TRBJ1-2 and V is TRBV24-1, with a possible D match to TRBD1 (6 bases). The germline V and J ends were trimmed by 4 bases and 8 bases, with 13 bases remaining between them. The length of the CDR3 is 13 residues. The germline gives CDR1 KGHDR, CDR2 SFDVKD. The CDR3 sequence is CATSDRTGSGYTF. CDR3 nucleotide sequence: TGTGCCACCAGTGACAGAACAGGGAGCGGCTACACCTTC.

The V call is TRBV6-6, the J call TRBJ2-5; 10 bases align to TRBD2. CDR3 length equals 19 residues. Germline lookup yields CDR1 MNHNY and CDR2 SVGAGI (reference sequence). After removal of 5 bases from V and 3 bases from J, the junction contained 18 bases not matched to a gene. The CDR3 here is CASSHPFRGLAGAEETQYF. In nucleotides, the CDR3 is TGTGCCAGCAGTCACCCATTCCGGGGGCTAGCGGGGGCGGAAGAGACCCAGTACTTC.